This T cell receptor (beta chain) is drawn from a study of blood T cell repertoires in COVID-19. Study-level background: Whether acute or convalescent, the COVID-19 samples came from the United States, Italy and Spain.

Under the authors' procedure: Counts of nucleated cells, estimated from reference gene primer amplification, were obtained. Clones were read by immunoSEQ multiplex PCR, and TCRdb kept only the in-frame ones, dropping some. V and J calls and clone size follow that table, whereas D and trimming were derived from the DNA. Of 300,000 to 400,000 clones listed, around 87% were seen once; the top ten hold less than 9.5%. Germline loops: CDR1 MNHEY, CDR2 SMNVEV (reference sequence). The CDR3 has 13 amino acids. V gave up 6 bases and J gave up 7 bases, with 13 bases separating them. There are a few counts of this clone.

J is TRBJ1-5 and V is TRBV27; tentative D call: TRBD1 (5 bases). The receptor's source is a woman between 50 and 59 years old who had recovered from COVID-19. The source material was peripheral blood. In DNA, the CDR3 is TGTGCCAGCAGCCCCACAGGCGCGCAGCCCCAGCATTTT. Its translation: CASSPTGAQPQHF.